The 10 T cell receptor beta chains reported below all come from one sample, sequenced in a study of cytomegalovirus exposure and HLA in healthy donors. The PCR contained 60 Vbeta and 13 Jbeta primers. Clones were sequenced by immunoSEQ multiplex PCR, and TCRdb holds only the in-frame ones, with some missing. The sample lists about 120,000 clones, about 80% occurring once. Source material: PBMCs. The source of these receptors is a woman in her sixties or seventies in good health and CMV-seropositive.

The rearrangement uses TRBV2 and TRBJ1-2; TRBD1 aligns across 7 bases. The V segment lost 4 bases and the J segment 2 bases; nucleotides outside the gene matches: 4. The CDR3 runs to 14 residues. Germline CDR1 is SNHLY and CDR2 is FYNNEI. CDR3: CASSVGRGNYGYTF. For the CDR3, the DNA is TGTGCCAGCAGTGTAGGCAGGGGGAACTATGGCTACACCTTC. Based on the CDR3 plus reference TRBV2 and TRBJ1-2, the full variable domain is EPEVTQTPSHQVTQMGQEVILRCVPISNHLYFYWYRQILGQKVEFLVSFYNNEISEKSEIFDDQFSVERPDGSNFTLKIRSTKLEDSAMYFCASSVGRGNYGYTFGSGTRLTVV.

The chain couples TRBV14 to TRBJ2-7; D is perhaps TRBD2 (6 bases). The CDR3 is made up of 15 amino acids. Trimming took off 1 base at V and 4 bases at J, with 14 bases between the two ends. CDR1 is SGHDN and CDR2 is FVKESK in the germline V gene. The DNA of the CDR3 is TGTGCCAGCAGCCAAGCACTAGCTTTCGGTTACGAGCAGTACTTC. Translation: CASSQALAFGYEQYF.

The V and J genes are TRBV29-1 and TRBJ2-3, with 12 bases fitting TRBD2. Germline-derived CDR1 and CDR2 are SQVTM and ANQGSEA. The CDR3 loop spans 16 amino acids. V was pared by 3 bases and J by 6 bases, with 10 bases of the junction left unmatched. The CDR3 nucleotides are TGCAGCGTTGACCGGACTAGCGGGATGGGAGGGGATACGCAGTATTTT. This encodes CSVDRTSGMGGDTQYF.

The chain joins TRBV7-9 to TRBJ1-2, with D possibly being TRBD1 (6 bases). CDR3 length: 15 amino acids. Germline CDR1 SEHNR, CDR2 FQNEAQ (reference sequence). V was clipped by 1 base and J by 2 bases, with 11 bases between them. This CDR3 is CASSLVNRANYGYTF. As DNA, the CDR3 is TGTGCCAGCAGCTTAGTTAACAGGGCGAACTATGGCTACACCTTC.

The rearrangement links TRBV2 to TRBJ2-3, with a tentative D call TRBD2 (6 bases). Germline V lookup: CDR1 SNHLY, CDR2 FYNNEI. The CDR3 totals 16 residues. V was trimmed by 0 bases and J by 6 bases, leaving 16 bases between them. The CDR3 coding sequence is TGTGCCAGCAGTGAAGCACGAACAGGCCGGGGGGATACGCAGTATTTT. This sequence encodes CASSEARTGRGDTQYF.

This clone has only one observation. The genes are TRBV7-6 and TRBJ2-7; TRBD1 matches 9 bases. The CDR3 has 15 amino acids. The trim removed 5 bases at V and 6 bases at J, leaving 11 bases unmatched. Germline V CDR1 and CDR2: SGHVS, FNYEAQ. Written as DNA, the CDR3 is TGTGCCAGCAGCATCGGGTCGGGACAGGGTCGCGAGCAGTACTTC. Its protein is CASSIGSGQGREQYF.

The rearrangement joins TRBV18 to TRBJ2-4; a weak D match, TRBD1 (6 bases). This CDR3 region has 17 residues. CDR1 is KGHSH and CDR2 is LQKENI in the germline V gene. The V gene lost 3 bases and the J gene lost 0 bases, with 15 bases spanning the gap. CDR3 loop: CASSPRQGSVAKNIQYF. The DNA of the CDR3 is TGTGCCAGCTCACCGCGCCAGGGGTCGGTAGCCAAAAACATTCAGTACTTC.

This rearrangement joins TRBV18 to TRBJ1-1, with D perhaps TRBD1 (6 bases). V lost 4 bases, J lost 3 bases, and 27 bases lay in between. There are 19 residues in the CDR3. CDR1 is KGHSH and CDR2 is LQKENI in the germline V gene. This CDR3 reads CASSRSGTLLSGQYTEAFF. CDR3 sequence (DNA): TGTGCCAGCTCACGATCGGGGACACTTCTTTCGGGGCAATACACTGAAGCTTTCTTT.

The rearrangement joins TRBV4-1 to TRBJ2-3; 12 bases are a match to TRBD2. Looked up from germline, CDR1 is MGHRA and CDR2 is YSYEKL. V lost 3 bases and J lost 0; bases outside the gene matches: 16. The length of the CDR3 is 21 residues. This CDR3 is CASSQTLGLAGTTDSTDTQYF. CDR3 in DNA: TGCGCCAGCAGCCAGACCCTAGGACTAGCGGGAACAACCGATAGCACAGATACGCAGTATTTT.

The CDR3 protein is CACKGVAGTRSYEQYF. CDR3 DNA sequence: TGTGCATGCAAAGGGGTAGCGGGAACTCGTTCCTACGAGCAGTACTTC. The chain is built from TRBV27 and TRBJ2-7, with 8 positions matching TRBD2. There are 16 residues in the CDR3. Per germline, CDR1 MNHEY and CDR2 SMNVEV (reference sequence).